This T cell receptor beta chain was recovered during a study of T cells in localized non-small cell lung cancer. Only in-frame clones appear in the TCRdb table, and some are missing; sequencing was by immunoSEQ multiplex PCR. Among tens of thousands of clones listed, 75% to 90% were seen once. On this clone itself: Its antigen is as yet unknown.

Findings and limits, study-wide: Elevated blood T cell density was associated with longer overall survival. Multi-region tumor sequencing was not done, so intratumor heterogeneity could not be excluded.

Looked up from germline, CDR1 is LGHNA and CDR2 is YNFKEQ. V trimming: 0 bases; J trimming: 8 bases; junction bases outside the gene matches: 14. CDR3 length equals 18 residues. The clonotype was recovered from a male donor aged 60 or older with stage III squamous cell lung carcinoma. The chain carries TRBV4-2 and TRBJ1-4, with 8 nucleotides matching TRBD1. Here the sequenced sample was peripheral blood, taken before any cancer treatment. The CDR3 loop reads CASSQDSGRGRLGEKLFF. CDR3 bases: TGTGCCAGCAGCCAAGATTCGGGCAGGGGGCGATTGGGGGAAAAACTGTTTTTT.